The 12 T cell receptor beta chains presented below share a single source sample, sequenced in a study of CD8 T cells in ankylosing spondylitis listed by TCRdb under 2017. The protocol used for the library was 5' RACE. The sequencing machine was an Illumina HiSeq 2500. TCRdb passed the public sequencing reads through fastp at Q25 and MiXCR, retaining productive beta sequences. Each CDR3 protein appears once, grouped with its most common genes and DNA. This sample lists approximately 260,000 distinct CDR3 sequences; over 8.5% were detected once. The ten most abundant clones make up over 6.5% of the sample. Sequencing was done on a sample of blood, either unsorted or a sorted T cell fraction (not recorded which). These TCRs come from a male donor with ankylosing spondylitis or in good health (not recorded which).

The table lists this clonotype with many counts. This chain joins TRBV7-2 and TRBJ2-3, with TRBD2 identical over 13 bases. The CDR3 loop spans 16 amino acids. From germline, CDR1 is SGHTA and CDR2 FQGNSA. The J segment lost 5 bases and the V segment lost 1 base, leaving 3 bases of the junction unmatched. The CDR3, as DNA: TGTGCCAGCAGCTTAGTACTAGCGGGGGGGCGAGATACGCAGTATTTT. Its translation is CASSLVLAGGRDTQYF.

This clonotype was detected a few times. The J gene is TRBJ2-5, the V gene TRBV28; perhaps TRBD2 as D (5 bases). V gave up 8 bases and J gave up 2 bases, with 21 bases separating them. This CDR3 is 16 amino acids long. Looked up from germline, CDR1 is MDHEN and CDR2 is SYDVKM. Written as DNA, the CDR3 is TGTGCCAGCTGCCCGACGGGTAGCGTACTTCAAGAGACCCAGTACTTC. Protein sequence: CASCPTGSVLQETQYF.

The J gene is TRBJ2-1, the V gene TRBV20-1; TRBD2 matches at 8 bases. The junction had 5 bases not matched to a gene; V was cut back by 0 bases and J by 4 bases. This CDR3 region has 15 residues. Germline loops: CDR1 DFQATT, CDR2 SNEGSKA (reference sequence). In DNA, the CDR3 is TGCAGTGCTAGAGATCCCGGGGGGGGGTACAATGAGCAGTTCTTC. It specifies CSARDPGGGYNEQFF.

This clonotype has ten or more counts. The J gene is TRBJ2-1, the V gene TRBV19; TRBD2 agrees at 9 bases. The V and J ends lost 3 bases and 7 bases, in that order; junction bases with no gene match: 10. Germline CDR1 reads LNHDA; CDR2 reads SQIVND (reference sequence). There are 16 residues in the CDR3. CDR3 loop: CASSIHGASGTNEQFF. In DNA form, the CDR3 reads TGTGCCAGTAGTATCCACGGGGCTAGCGGGACTAATGAGCAGTTCTTC. The entire variable domain, with the rest obtained from reference TRBV19 and TRBJ2-1, is as follows: DGGITQSPKYLFRKEGQNVTLSCEQNLNHDAMYWYRQDPGQGLRLIYYSQIVNDFQKGDIAEGYSVSREKKESFPLTVTSAQKNPTAFYLCASSIHGASGTNEQFFGPGTRLTVL.

This clonotype was observed at least ten times. The chain is built from TRBV24-1 and TRBJ2-7, with D hard to call. Trimming took off 2 bases at V and 2 bases at J, with 9 bases between the two ends. The CDR3 length is 14 residues. Germline V CDR1 and CDR2: KGHDR, SFDVKD. Here the CDR3 DNA reads TGTGCCACCAGTGATTCCCGGGCAGCCTACGAGCAGTACTTC. It yields the protein CATSDSRAAYEQYF.

This clonotype was picked up many times. This rearrangement joins TRBV5-1 to TRBJ2-6; D unresolved. Between the trimmed V and J ends, which lost 0 bases and 1 base, there was a span of 8 bases. Per the germline V gene, CDR1 is SGHRS and CDR2 is YFSETQ. CDR3 length equals 16 residues. Here the CDR3 DNA reads TGCGCCAGCAGCTTGGAGGGATTTTCTGGGGCCAACGTCCTGACTTTC. Amino acid sequence: CASSLEGFSGANVLTF.

In its sample, this clonotype was seen many times. The gene calls are TRBV6-1 and TRBJ1-2, with TRBD1 as a possible D gene (5 bases). Germline loops: CDR1 MNHNS, CDR2 SASEGT. CDR3 size: 13 residues. Between the trimmed V and J ends, which lost 6 bases and 4 bases, there was a span of 12 bases. CDR3 region: CASSQADTYGYTF. The CDR3 nucleotides are TGTGCCAGCAGCCAGGCGGACACCTATGGCTACACCTTC.

This clonotype occurred many times. The rearrangement uses TRBV11-2 and TRBJ2-7; D remains unclear. The germline gives CDR1 SGHAT, CDR2 FQNNGV. This CDR3 has 18 residues. V was shortened by 4 bases and J by 3 bases, with 25 bases between the two germline ends. The CDR3 protein is CASSYKIGNGPNLYEQYF. CDR3 sequence (DNA): TGTGCCAGCAGCTACAAAATAGGGAACGGGCCGAACCTCTACGAGCAGTACTTC.

This clonotype has a count of ten or more. Possible read error: a much larger clone is one base away. The chain combines TRBV20-1 with TRBJ1-1; a weak D match, TRBD1 (6 bases). Germline assignment: CDR1 DFQATT and CDR2 SNEGSKA (reference sequence). The V end was cut by 2 bases, the J end by 3 bases, with 7 bases between. The CDR3 totals 12 residues. The CDR3 DNA sequence: TGCAGTGCTAGATGGACAGACACTGAAGCTTTCTTT. It encodes CSARWTDTEAFF.

This clonotype was seen repeatedly, ten times or more. The chain recombines TRBV5-1 with TRBJ2-2; the match to TRBD1 covers 9 bases. The CDR3 has 15 amino acids. The V gene end was trimmed by 4 bases and the J gene end by 6 bases; junction bases not matched to a gene: 7. Germline assignment: CDR1 SGHRS and CDR2 YFSETQ. The CDR3 nucleotides are TGCGCCAGCAGCGAGCAGGACAGGGGCGCCGGGGAGCTGTTTTTT. Residues: CASSEQDRGAGELFF. Supplemented by reference TRBV5-1 and TRBJ2-2, the full variable domain reads KAGVTQTPRYLIKTRGQQVTLSCSPISGHRSVSWYQQTPGQGLQFLFEYFSETQRNKGNFPGRFSGRQFSNSRSEMNVSTLELGDSALYLCASSEQDRGAGELFFGEGSRLTVL.

This clonotype was detected ten times or more. This chain connects TRBV6-6 to TRBJ1-1; maybe TRBD1 (6 bases). V was pared by 7 bases and J by 6 bases, with 15 bases between. This CDR3 spans 13 amino acids. Germline V gives CDR1 MNHNY, CDR2 SVGAGI (reference sequence). The CDR3 DNA follows: TGTGCCAGCAATTTGGAGAGGGGGGCTGAAGCTTTCTTT. Amino acids: CASNLERGAEAFF.

This clonotype was picked up many times. The rearrangement links TRBV28 to TRBJ2-7; D perhaps matches TRBD2 (5 bases). This CDR3 is 15 amino acids long. Germline values: CDR1 MDHEN, CDR2 SYDVKM. Trimming pared 6 bases from V and 2 bases from J, leaving 17 bases between. The CDR3 DNA reads as TGTGCCAGCAGACCAGCGCAGGACGGGACCTACGAGCAGTACTTC. Amino acids: CASRPAQDGTYEQYF.